This T cell receptor (beta chain) was recorded in a study of T cell repertoires in cytomegalovirus infection. Study-wide points: The ex vivo response showed dominance by HLA-C-restricted CMV-specific TCR beta clonotypes.

Germline CDR1 SGHTA, CDR2 FQGTGA. V shed 3 bases and J shed 8 bases, with 13 bases lying between them. The CDR3 has 13 amino acids. This clonotype was detected ten times or more. The antigen is not known. Each CDR3 protein is one row after TCRdb ran MiXCR on the reads. Seen here are roughly 230,000 distinct CDR3 sequences, 22% observed once, and the top ten hold 18%. The sequence derives from a human donor in good health (CMV status not recorded). Some clones in this sample may be carry-over from other donors' samples. V is TRBV7-3 and J is TRBJ1-1; no clear D gene. Specimen: CD8+ T cells from PBMCs. In DNA form, the CDR3 reads TGTGCCAGCAGCTTTACCAGCCAAGGGGAAGCTTTCTTT. Encoded protein: CASSFTSQGEAFF.